One sample yielded the 13 T cell receptor beta chains listed below, sequenced in a study of T cell changes during pregnancy in multiple sclerosis. Sequencing used immunoSEQ multiplex PCR; TCRdb keeps in-frame clones, though not all of them. The sample lists 30,000 to 35,000 clones; almost 90% were seen once. This sample comprised CD8+ T cells from peripheral blood mononuclear cells, obtained after pregnancy. The receptors shown here come from a female donor with multiple sclerosis, enrolled in a pregnancy study.

The chain has TRBV27 and TRBJ1-1, with 9 bases fitting TRBD1. The CDR3 consists of 18 residues. J lost 6 bases, V lost 7 bases, and 21 bases had no gene match. Germline V CDR1 and CDR2: MNHEY, SMNVEV (reference sequence). CDR3 sequence: CASIRTPGQGLGIPEAFF. CDR3 bases: TGTGCCAGCATCCGGACCCCGGGACAGGGACTTGGAATCCCTGAAGCTTTCTTT.

CDR3 sequence (DNA): TGTGCCAGCAGTGACTCGGGAGGGCAGTGGACCGGGGAGCTGTTTTTT. Protein sequence: CASSDSGGQWTGELFF. This sequence joins TRBV6-4 and TRBJ2-2; 7 nucleotides match TRBD2. V shed 0 bases and J 5 bases; nucleotides not matched to a gene: 6. Germline CDR1 is MRHNA and CDR2 is SNTAGT. The CDR3 is 16 residues long.

The rearrangement joins TRBV7-9 to TRBJ1-1; D perhaps matches TRBD1 (6 bases). The V gene's germline CDR1 is SEHNR and CDR2 FQNEAQ (reference sequence). Trimming stripped 8 bases from V and 7 bases from J, with 17 bases between. This CDR3 is 13 amino acids long. CDR3 sequence: CASQPTGGGEAFF. The CDR3 DNA reads as TGTGCCAGCCAACCGACAGGTGGGGGTGAAGCTTTCTTT.

The chain is built from TRBV2 and TRBJ1-2, with a possible D match to TRBD1 (6 bases). The length of the CDR3 is 16 residues. Germline loops: CDR1 SNHLY, CDR2 FYNNEI. Trimming took off 6 bases at V and 1 base at J, with 18 bases between the two ends. The CDR3 loop is CASRDPTGRRNYGYTF. CDR3 bases: TGTGCCAGCAGAGACCCGACAGGCCGCCGTAACTATGGCTACACCTTC.

The V call is TRBV5-6, the J call TRBJ2-3; tentatively, D is TRBD2 (6 bases). Germline loops: CDR1 SGHDT, CDR2 YYEEEE. There are 14 residues in the CDR3. Trimming took off 3 bases at V and 4 bases at J, with 12 bases between the two ends. The CDR3 DNA sequence: TGTGCCAGCAGCTATGGGACTTGGGCAGATACGCAGTATTTT. Protein product: CASSYGTWADTQYF.

The rearrangement links TRBV9 to TRBJ2-5; D is perhaps TRBD2 (7 bases). V was clipped by 2 bases and J by 5 bases, with 13 bases between them. The CDR3 is 14 residues long. CDR1 and CDR2 (germline): SGDLS, YYNGEE. DNA of the CDR3: TGTGCCAGCAGCGTCCCCGGGGGGCTGGAGACCCAGTACTTC. Its protein product is CASSVPGGLETQYF. Combining the CDR3 with reference TRBV9 and TRBJ2-5 gives the whole variable domain DSGVTQTPKHLITATGQRVTLRCSPRSGDLSVYWYQQSLDQGLQFLIQYYNGEERAKGNILERFSAQQFPDLHSELNLSSLELGDSALYFCASSVPGGLETQYFGPGTRLLVL.

The gene calls are TRBV4-3 and TRBJ2-5, with D perhaps matching TRBD2 (5 bases). Trimming took off 6 bases at V and 2 bases at J, with 13 bases between the two ends. Germline V gene data show CDR1 as LGHNA and CDR2 as YSLEER. The CDR3 extends over 14 amino acids. CDR3 bases: TGCGCCAGCAGTCGGACCGGGAAACAAGAGACCCAGTACTTC. Its translation is CASSRTGKQETQYF.

Of note for this clone: Its ends do not fully match the called genes, so a read error is possible. The gene calls are TRBV6-6 and TRBJ2-3; 9 bases agree with TRBD1. Germline V lookup: CDR1 MNHNY, CDR2 SVGAGI (reference sequence). The CDR3 has 16 residues. The CDR3 DNA follows: TGTGCCAGCCTAGAAAACAGGGGGCGACTCACAAATACGCAGTATTTT. Its translation: CASLENRGRLTNTQYF.

The chain joins TRBV19 to TRBJ1-1; D is perhaps TRBD1 (5 bases). Germline lookup yields CDR1 LNHDA and CDR2 SQIVND (reference sequence). There are 13 residues in the CDR3. Trimming stripped 5 bases from V and 7 bases from J, with 14 bases between. The CDR3, as DNA: TGTGCCAGTAGTCCCCCCGGGGGTTTTGAAGCTTTCTTT. Its translation is CASSPPGGFEAFF.

The gene calls are TRBV6-5 and TRBJ1-2; D is unclear. The CDR3 runs 14 residues. Between the trimmed V and J ends, which lost 6 bases and 1 base, there was a span of 12 bases. In germline, CDR1 is MNHEY, CDR2 SVGAGI. The CDR3: CASRLPGSNYGYTF. The CDR3 coding sequence is TGTGCCAGCAGACTACCCGGGAGTAACTATGGCTACACCTTC.

This clone was seen once. This chain joins TRBV2 and TRBJ1-1; D possibly corresponds to TRBD1 (6 bases). The CDR3 totals 12 residues. Germline V CDR1 and CDR2: SNHLY, FYNNEI. Trimming removed 1 base from V and 11 bases from J, with 11 bases in between. The CDR3 DNA sequence: TGTGCCAGCAGTGAAGAGGGGGAGAGGGCTTTCTTT. It codes for CASSEEGERAFF.

The V and J genes are TRBV10-3 and TRBJ2-7; 7 bases line up with TRBD1. CDR3 size: 14 residues. Germline values: CDR1 ENHRY, CDR2 SYGVKD. The V segment lost 8 bases and the J segment 3 bases; nucleotides outside the gene matches: 10. This chain's CDR3 is CAIRPQGDSYEQYF. CDR3 bases: TGTGCCATCCGACCGCAGGGGGATAGCTACGAGCAGTACTTC.

This rearrangement joins TRBV9 to TRBJ1-5; 10 bases are shared with TRBD1. V lost 3 bases, J lost 6 bases, and 6 bases stayed unmatched. Germline V gives CDR1 SGDLS, CDR2 YYNGEE. CDR3 size: 15 residues. Written as DNA, the CDR3 is TGTGCCAGCAGCGCCGGGACAGGGGCCGGTCAGCCCCAGCATTTT. The encoded protein is CASSAGTGAGQPQHF.